This T cell receptor beta chain was sequenced for a study of shared clonotypes between healthy human individuals. Sequencing used immunoSEQ multiplex PCR; TCRdb keeps in-frame clones, though not all of them. The sample lists roughly 1,600,000 clones, approximately 98.5% occurring once. V was cut by 6 bases and J by 12 bases, with 18 bases left in between. The CDR3 is made up of 13 amino acids. Germline CDR1 and CDR2: MDHEN and SYDVKM. On this clone itself: What it binds is unknown.

Overall study results and limits: Four donors shared around 5% of their naive CD4 clonotypes.

J is TRBJ2-1 and V is TRBV28; possibly TRBD1 for D (5 bases). This receptor was obtained from a man aged 30 to 45 in good health. Sequenced sample: naive CD4+ T cells sorted from blood. This sample's subset: CD45RA+ positively selected. The CDR3 reads CASRDTGYRRQFF. The CDR3 nucleotides read TGTGCCAGCAGAGACACAGGTTATCGGCGGCAGTTCTTC.